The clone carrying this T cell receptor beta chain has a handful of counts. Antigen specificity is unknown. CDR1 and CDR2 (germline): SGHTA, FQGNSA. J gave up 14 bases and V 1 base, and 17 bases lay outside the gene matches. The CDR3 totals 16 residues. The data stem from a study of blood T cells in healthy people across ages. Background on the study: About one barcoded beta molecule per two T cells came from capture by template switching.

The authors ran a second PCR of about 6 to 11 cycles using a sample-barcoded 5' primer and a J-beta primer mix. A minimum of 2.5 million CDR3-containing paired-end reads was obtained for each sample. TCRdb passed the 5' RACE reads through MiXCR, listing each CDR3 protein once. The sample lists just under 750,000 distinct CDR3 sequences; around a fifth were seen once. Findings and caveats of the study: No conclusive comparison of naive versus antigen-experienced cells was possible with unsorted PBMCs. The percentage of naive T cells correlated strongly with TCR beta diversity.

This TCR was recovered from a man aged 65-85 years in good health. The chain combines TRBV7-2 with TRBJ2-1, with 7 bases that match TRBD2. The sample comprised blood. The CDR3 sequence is CASSLEARLTNRGEFF. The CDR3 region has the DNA TGTGCCAGCAGCTTAGAGGCGAGACTAACTAACCGGGGGGAGTTCTTC.